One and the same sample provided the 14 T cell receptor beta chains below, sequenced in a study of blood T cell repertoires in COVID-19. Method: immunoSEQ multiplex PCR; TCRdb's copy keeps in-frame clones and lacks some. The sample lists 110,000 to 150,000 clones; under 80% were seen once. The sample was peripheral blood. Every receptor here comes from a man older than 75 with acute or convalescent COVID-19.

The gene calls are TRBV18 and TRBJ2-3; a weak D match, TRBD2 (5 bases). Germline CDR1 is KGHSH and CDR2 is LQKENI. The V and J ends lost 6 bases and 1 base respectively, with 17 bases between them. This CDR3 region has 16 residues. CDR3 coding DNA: TGTGCCAGCTCCCAACGAACCCCGAGGGGCACAGATACGCAGTATTTT. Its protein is CASSQRTPRGTDTQYF.

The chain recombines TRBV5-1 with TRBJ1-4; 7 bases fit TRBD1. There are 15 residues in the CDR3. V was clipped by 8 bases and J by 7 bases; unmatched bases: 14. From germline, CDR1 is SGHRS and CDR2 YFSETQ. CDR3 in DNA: TGCGCCAGTAGAAAGAACAGGGGACCGAGTGAAAAACTGTTTTTT. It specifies CASRKNRGPSEKLFF.

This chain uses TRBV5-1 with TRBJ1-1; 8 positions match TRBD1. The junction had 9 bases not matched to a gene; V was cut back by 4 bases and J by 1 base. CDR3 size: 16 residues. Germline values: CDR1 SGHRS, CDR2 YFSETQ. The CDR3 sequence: CASSPQGAGGNTEAFF. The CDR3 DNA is TGCGCCAGCAGCCCCCAGGGGGCGGGTGGGAACACTGAAGCTTTCTTT.

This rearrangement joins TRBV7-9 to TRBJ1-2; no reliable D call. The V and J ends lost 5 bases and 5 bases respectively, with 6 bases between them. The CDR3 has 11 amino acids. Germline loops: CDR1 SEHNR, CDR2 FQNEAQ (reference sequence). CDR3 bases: TGTGCCAGCAGCCGAGGATATGGCTACACCTTC. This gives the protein CASSRGYGYTF.

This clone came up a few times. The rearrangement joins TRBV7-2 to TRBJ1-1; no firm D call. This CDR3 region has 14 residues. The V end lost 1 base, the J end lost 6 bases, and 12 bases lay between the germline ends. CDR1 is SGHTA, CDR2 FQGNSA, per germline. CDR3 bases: TGTGCCAGCAGCTTAGTCGTCGGGGAAGCTGAAGCTTTCTTT. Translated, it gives CASSLVVGEAEAFF.

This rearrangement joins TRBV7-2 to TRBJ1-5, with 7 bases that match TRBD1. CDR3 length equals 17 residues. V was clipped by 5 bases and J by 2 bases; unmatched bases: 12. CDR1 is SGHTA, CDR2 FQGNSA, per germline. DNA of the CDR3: TGTGCCAGCAGCATAAGGGACAGCCGGGAAGGCAATCAGCCCCAGCATTTT. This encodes CASSIRDSREGNQPQHF.

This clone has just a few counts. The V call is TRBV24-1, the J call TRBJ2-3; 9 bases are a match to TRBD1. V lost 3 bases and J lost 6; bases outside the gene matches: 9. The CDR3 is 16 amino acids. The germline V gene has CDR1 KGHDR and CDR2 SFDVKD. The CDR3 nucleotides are TGTGCCACCAGTGATCCCGGGACAGGGACCCCGGATACGCAGTATTTT. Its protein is CATSDPGTGTPDTQYF.

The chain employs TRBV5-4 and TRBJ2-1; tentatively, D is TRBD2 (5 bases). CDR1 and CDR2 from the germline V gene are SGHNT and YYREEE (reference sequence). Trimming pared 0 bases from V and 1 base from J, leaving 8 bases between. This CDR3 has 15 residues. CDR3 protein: CASSLGGLSYNEQFF. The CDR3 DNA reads TGTGCCAGCAGCTTGGGCGGGCTTTCCTACAATGAGCAGTTCTTC.

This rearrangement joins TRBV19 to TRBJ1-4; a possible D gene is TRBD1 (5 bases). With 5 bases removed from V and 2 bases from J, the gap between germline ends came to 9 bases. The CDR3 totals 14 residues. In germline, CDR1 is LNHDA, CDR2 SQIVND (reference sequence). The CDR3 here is CASSPRGTNEKLFF. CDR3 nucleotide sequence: TGTGCCAGTAGTCCGCGGGGGACTAATGAAAAACTGTTTTTT.

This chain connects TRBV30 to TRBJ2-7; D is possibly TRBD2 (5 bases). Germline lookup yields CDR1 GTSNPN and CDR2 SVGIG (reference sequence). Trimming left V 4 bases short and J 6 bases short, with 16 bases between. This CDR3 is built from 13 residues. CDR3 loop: CAWTKRARGEQYF. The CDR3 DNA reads TGTGCCTGGACGAAGAGGGCTCGGGGCGAGCAGTACTTC.

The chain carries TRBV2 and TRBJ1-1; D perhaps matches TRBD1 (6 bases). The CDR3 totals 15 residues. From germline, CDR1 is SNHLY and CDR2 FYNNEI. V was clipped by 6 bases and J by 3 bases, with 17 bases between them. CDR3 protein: CASSRGPVGYTEAFF. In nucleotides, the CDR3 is TGTGCCAGCAGCAGGGGACCGGTGGGATACACTGAAGCTTTCTTT.

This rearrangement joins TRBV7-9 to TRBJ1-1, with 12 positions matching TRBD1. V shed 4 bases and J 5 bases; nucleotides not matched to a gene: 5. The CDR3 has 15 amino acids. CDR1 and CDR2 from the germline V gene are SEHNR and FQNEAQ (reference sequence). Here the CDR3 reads CASSSPGQGATEAFF. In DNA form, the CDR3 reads TGTGCCAGCAGCTCCCCGGGACAGGGGGCAACTGAAGCTTTCTTT.

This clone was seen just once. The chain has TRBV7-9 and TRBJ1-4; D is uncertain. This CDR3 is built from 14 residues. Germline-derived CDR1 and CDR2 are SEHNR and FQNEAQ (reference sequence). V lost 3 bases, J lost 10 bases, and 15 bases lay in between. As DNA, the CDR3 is TGTGCCAGCAGCTTGTCCAGGAGCGAGGGAAAACTGTTTTTT. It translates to CASSLSRSEGKLFF. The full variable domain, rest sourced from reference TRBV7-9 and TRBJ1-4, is DTGVSQNPRHKITKRGQNVTFRCDPISEHNRLYWYRQTLGQGPEFLTYFQNEAQLEKSRLLSDRFSAERPKGSFSTLEIQRTEQGDSAMYLCASSLSRSEGKLFFGSGTQLSVL.

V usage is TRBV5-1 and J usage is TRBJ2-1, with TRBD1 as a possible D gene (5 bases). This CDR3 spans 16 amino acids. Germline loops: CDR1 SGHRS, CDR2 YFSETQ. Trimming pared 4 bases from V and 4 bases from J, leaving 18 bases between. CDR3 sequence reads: CASSQTSTARYNEQFF. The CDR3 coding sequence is TGCGCCAGCAGCCAAACCTCGACAGCTAGATACAATGAGCAGTTCTTC.